The 22 T cell receptor beta chains in this list originate from one sample, sequenced in a study of Graves' ophthalmopathy and Graves' hyperthyroidism (dated by TCRdb to 2017 to 2018). The instrument given in TCRdb is Illumina HiSeq 2000. TCR beta CDR3 regions were amplified from RNA transcripts for repertoire sequencing. A first-round RT-PCR used HTBI primers with the Qiagen OneStep RT-PCR kit, followed by a second-round multiplex PCR, size selection and purification. TCRdb reanalyzed the raw reads on its own, using fastp at Q25 for trimming and MiXCR for clone calling, and kept in-frame beta chains. Each entry is one CDR3 protein sequence, shown with its most common DNA and genes. The sample table holds hundreds of thousands of distinct CDR3 sequences, of which roughly two fifths were seen once. Less than 55% of the sample comes from the top ten. Sequenced input: peripheral blood. The origin of the receptors is an adult man with Graves' ophthalmopathy.

This rearrangement joins TRBV5-6 to TRBJ1-2; D may be TRBD1 (5 bases). This CDR3 contains 13 residues. V was cut by 0 bases and J by 8 bases, with 11 bases left in between. Looked up from germline, CDR1 is SGHDT and CDR2 is YYEEEE. CDR3 nucleotide sequence: TGTGCCAGCAGCTTGGGGGGGGTCGACGGCTACACCTTC. It encodes CASSLGGVDGYTF.

The chain links TRBV7-9 to TRBJ1-2, with 7 bases aligning to TRBD1. The junction had 10 bases not matched to a gene; V was cut back by 5 bases and J by 4 bases. The CDR3 is 15 residues long. In germline, CDR1 is SEHNR, CDR2 FQNEAQ (reference sequence). This CDR3 is CASSPLGNRGYGYTF. The CDR3 DNA sequence: TGTGCCAGCAGCCCCCTCGGGAACAGGGGCTATGGCTACACCTTC.

This chain links TRBV5-1 with TRBJ1-6, with 8 bases lining up with TRBD1. The CDR3 has 14 amino acids. V shed 4 bases, J shed 7 bases, and the junction held 4 bases outside the gene matches. Germline loops: CDR1 SGHRS, CDR2 YFSETQ. The CDR3 here is CASSQGALNSPLHF. The CDR3 coding sequence is TGCGCCAGCAGCCAGGGGGCCCTGAATTCACCCCTCCACTTT.

The V gene is TRBV9, the J gene TRBJ2-2; no firm D call. CDR3 length equals 14 residues. The germline gives CDR1 SGDLS, CDR2 YYNGEE. Trimming removed 3 bases at V and 4 bases at J, with 10 bases between. DNA of the CDR3: TGTGCCAGCAGCGGAACGACGGGCACCGGGGAGCTGTTTTTT. This translates into CASSGTTGTGELFF.

This chain links TRBV12-3 or TRBV12-4 with TRBJ1-2, with D unclear. Trimming took 2 bases from V and 4 from J, leaving 8 bases between them. The CDR3 runs to 13 residues. The CDR3 DNA is TGTGCCAGCAGTTTAATGCATGTCTATGGCTACACCTTC. Encoded protein: CASSLMHVYGYTF.

The chain employs TRBV7-9 and TRBJ2-7; the match to TRBD2 covers 7 bases. With V trimmed by 3 bases and J by 9 bases, 8 bases remained unmatched. The CDR3 covers 13 residues. Germline V gene sequence: CDR1 SEHNR, CDR2 FQNEAQ (reference sequence). CDR3 sequence (DNA): TGTGCCAGCAGCTTGGGGGTCGCTAGCGGGCAGTACTTC. Residues: CASSLGVASGQYF.

This clonotype was counted many times. The CDR3 loop reads CASSGRQQPQHF. The CDR3, as DNA: TGTGCCAGCAGTGGGCGGCAGCAGCCCCAGCATTTT. This chain uses TRBV2 with TRBJ1-5; D remains ambiguous. The ends were cut back, 4 bases at V and 7 bases at J, with 8 bases in the middle. The V gene's germline CDR1 is SNHLY and CDR2 FYNNEI. The CDR3 runs 12 residues.

In its sample, this clonotype was seen many times. The genes are TRBV6-5 and TRBJ2-7, with 8 positions matching TRBD1. The length of the CDR3 is 13 residues. The ends lost 5 bases at V and 6 bases at J; junction bases unmatched: 6. Per the germline V gene, CDR1 is MNHEY and CDR2 is SVGAGI. The CDR3 loop reads CASSPTGVPEQYF. CDR3 coding DNA: TGTGCCAGCAGTCCGACAGGGGTTCCCGAGCAGTACTTC.

This clonotype was found many times. The gene calls are TRBV5-1 and TRBJ1-2; 7 bases fit TRBD1. Germline values: CDR1 SGHRS, CDR2 YFSETQ. The CDR3 has 15 residues. Losses at the gene ends were 0 bases for V and 3 bases for J; bases not matched to a gene: 5. The CDR3 region is CASSLATGNDYGYTF. The CDR3 DNA follows: TGCGCCAGCAGCTTGGCGACAGGGAACGACTATGGCTACACCTTC.

This clonotype was seen ten or more times. The V and J genes are TRBV7-9 and TRBJ2-7; no reliable D call. With 8 bases removed from V and 1 base from J, the gap between germline ends came to 9 bases. This CDR3 is built from 12 residues. CDR1 is SEHNR, CDR2 FQNEAQ, per germline (reference sequence). The CDR3 region has the DNA TGTGCCAGCTCTGGGATGTCCTACGAGCAGTACTTC. This sequence encodes CASSGMSYEQYF.

The chain uses TRBV10-3 and TRBJ1-3; weak D call: TRBD1 (6 bases). V gave up 8 bases and J gave up 4 bases, with 15 bases separating them. The germline CDR1 and CDR2 sequences are ENHRY and SYGVKD. This CDR3 has 14 amino acids. DNA of the CDR3: TGTGCCATCTCGAAGGGGGACGGAGGAAACACCATATATTTT. This codes for CAISKGDGGNTIYF.

There are a few counts of this clonotype. The chain recombines TRBV20-1 with TRBJ2-7; 7 nucleotides line up with TRBD2. CDR1 and CDR2 from the germline V gene are DFQATT and SNEGSKA (reference sequence). The CDR3 runs 16 residues. Unmatched junction bases numbered 16, after V lost 6 bases and J lost 2 bases. CDR3 coding DNA: TGCAGTGCCGTCCGACTCGCGGGAGAGGTGGCCTACGAGCAGTACTTC. Its translation: CSAVRLAGEVAYEQYF.

This clonotype was counted a few times. The chain is built from TRBV9 and TRBJ1-5; D ambiguous. Trimming left V 4 bases short and J 6 bases short, with 11 bases between. The germline CDR1 and CDR2 sequences are SGDLS and YYNGEE. The CDR3 is made up of 13 amino acids. The CDR3 bases are TGTGCCAGCAGCCCCCCGTCCGGTCAGCCCCAGCATTTT. This translates into CASSPPSGQPQHF. The full variable domain, in which reference TRBV9 and TRBJ1-5 provide the parts outside the CDR3, is DSGVTQTPKHLITATGQRVTLRCSPRSGDLSVYWYQQSLDQGLQFLIQYYNGEERAKGNILERFSAQQFPDLHSELNLSSLELGDSALYFCASSPPSGQPQHFGDGTRLSIL.

This clonotype occurred many times. This chain links TRBV29-1 with TRBJ2-5; 7 positions agree with TRBD1. The CDR3 consists of 15 residues. CDR1 SQVTM and CDR2 ANQGSEA come from the germline V gene. Losses at the gene ends were 3 bases for V and 5 bases for J; bases not matched to a gene: 12. The CDR3 coding sequence is TGCAGCGTTGATCCGAACAGGGGTAAGATGGAGACCCAGTACTTC. Translation: CSVDPNRGKMETQYF.

The chain recombines TRBV7-9 with TRBJ2-2; D gene uncertain. V was pared by 5 bases and J by 8 bases, with 9 bases between. The length of the CDR3 is 12 residues. Germline loops: CDR1 SEHNR, CDR2 FQNEAQ (reference sequence). In DNA form, the CDR3 reads TGTGCCAGCAGCCCCCTTCTTGGGGAGCTGTTTTTT. This sequence encodes CASSPLLGELFF.

This clonotype came up a few times. The chain recombines TRBV15 with TRBJ2-2; D perhaps matches TRBD1 (7 bases). Germline V lookup: CDR1 LNHNV, CDR2 YYDKDF (reference sequence). The CDR3 totals 16 residues. V was shortened by 8 bases and J by 5 bases, with 21 bases between the two germline ends. The CDR3 bases are TGTGCCACCCAATATTCGACAGGGAGGACTACCGGGGAGCTGTTTTTT. It specifies CATQYSTGRTTGELFF.

The gene calls are TRBV19 and TRBJ2-5; 12 positions agree with TRBD2. The CDR3 is 15 residues long. The germline gives CDR1 LNHDA, CDR2 SQIVND (reference sequence). The junction had 9 bases not matched to a gene; V was cut back by 9 bases and J by 4 bases. CDR3 sequence reads: CASSSASGRAETQYF. In nucleotides, the CDR3 is TGTGCCAGCAGCTCCGCTAGCGGGAGGGCAGAGACCCAGTACTTC.

Points on this clonotype: One end of the junction is discordant with germline, which a read error may explain. The chain couples TRBV10-3 to TRBJ1-4, with D unresolved. The CDR3 consists of 14 residues. Germline CDR1 ENHRY, CDR2 SYGVKD. The CDR3 sequence is CASSIQPGNEKLFF. CDR3 in DNA: TGTGCCAGCAGTATCCAACCCGGGAATGAAAAACTGTTTTTT.

This clonotype is a singleton in its sample. The CDR3 spells CATSDPGTGFHQPQHF. The DNA for the CDR3 is TGTGCCACCAGTGACCCAGGGACAGGGTTCCATCAGCCCCAGCATTTT. The J gene is TRBJ1-5, the V gene TRBV24-1; 9 bases agree with TRBD1. This CDR3 comprises 16 residues. CDR1 and CDR2 (germline): KGHDR, SFDVKD. V was clipped by 4 bases and J by 5 bases; unmatched bases: 8.

The gene calls are TRBV20-1 and TRBJ1-4; perhaps TRBD1 as D (5 bases). Trimming took off 6 bases at V and 3 bases at J, with 8 bases between the two ends. The CDR3 extends over 12 amino acids. The germline V gene encodes CDR1 DFQATT and CDR2 SNEGSKA (reference sequence). CDR3 sequence: CSASGANEKLFF. CDR3 in DNA: TGCAGTGCCTCGGGGGCTAATGAAAAACTGTTTTTT.

The chain recombines TRBV7-9 with TRBJ2-7; D might be TRBD2 (5 bases). In germline, CDR1 is SEHNR, CDR2 FQNEAQ (reference sequence). Trimming removed 5 bases from V and 3 bases from J, with 11 bases in between. This CDR3 spans 13 amino acids. As DNA, the CDR3 is TGTGCCAGCAGCCCCCGACGGGACTACGAGCAGTACTTC. It codes for CASSPRRDYEQYF.

With respect to this clonotype: A much larger clone sits a single nucleotide away, making a read error possible. This rearrangement joins TRBV10-3 to TRBJ2-5; 9 bases fit TRBD2. After removal of 2 bases from V and 2 bases from J, the junction contained 6 bases not matched to a gene. The CDR3 loop spans 16 amino acids. Germline-derived CDR1 and CDR2 are ENHRY and SYGVKD. CDR3 loop: CAISEGPAGGQETQYF. CDR3 nucleotides: TGTGCCATCAGTGAGGGACCAGCGGGAGGTCAAGAGACCCAGTACTTC.